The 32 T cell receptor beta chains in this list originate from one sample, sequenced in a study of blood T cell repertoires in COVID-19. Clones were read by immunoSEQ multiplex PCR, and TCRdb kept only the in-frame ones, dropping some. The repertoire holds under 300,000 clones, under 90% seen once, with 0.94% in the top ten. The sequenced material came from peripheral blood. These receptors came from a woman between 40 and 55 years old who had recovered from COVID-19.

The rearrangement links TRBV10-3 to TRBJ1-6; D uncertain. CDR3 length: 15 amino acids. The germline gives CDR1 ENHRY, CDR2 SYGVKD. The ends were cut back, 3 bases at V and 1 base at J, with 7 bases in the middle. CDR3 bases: TGTGCCATCAGTGACTCCGGTTCCTATAATTCACCCCTCCACTTT. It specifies CAISDSGSYNSPLHF.

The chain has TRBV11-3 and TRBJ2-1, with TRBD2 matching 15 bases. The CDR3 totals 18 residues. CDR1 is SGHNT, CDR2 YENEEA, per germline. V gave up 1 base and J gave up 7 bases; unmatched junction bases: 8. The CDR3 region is CASSLGPGLAGGNNEQFF. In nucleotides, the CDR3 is TGTGCCAGCAGCTTAGGCCCGGGACTAGCGGGAGGTAATAATGAGCAGTTCTTC.

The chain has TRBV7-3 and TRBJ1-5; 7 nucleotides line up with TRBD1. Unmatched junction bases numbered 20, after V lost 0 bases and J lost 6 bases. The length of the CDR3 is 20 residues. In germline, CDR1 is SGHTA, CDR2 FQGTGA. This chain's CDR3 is CASSLTPFKGRGRRCQPQHF. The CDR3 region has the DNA TGTGCCAGCAGCTTAACTCCATTCAAGGGTAGGGGGCGCAGGTGTCAGCCCCAGCATTTT. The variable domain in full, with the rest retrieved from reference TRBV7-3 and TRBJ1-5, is GAGVSQTPSNKVTEKGKYVELRCDPISGHTALYWYRQSLGQGPEFLIYFQGTGAADDSGLPNDRFFAVRPEGSVSTLKIQRTERGDSAVYLCASSLTPFKGRGRRCQPQHFGDGTRLSIL.

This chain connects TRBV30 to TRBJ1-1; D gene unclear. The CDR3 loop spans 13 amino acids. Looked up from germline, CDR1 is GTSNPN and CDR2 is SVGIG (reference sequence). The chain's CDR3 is CAWFVLGNTEAFF. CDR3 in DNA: TGTGCATGGTTCGTTCTAGGGAACACTGAAGCTTTCTTT.

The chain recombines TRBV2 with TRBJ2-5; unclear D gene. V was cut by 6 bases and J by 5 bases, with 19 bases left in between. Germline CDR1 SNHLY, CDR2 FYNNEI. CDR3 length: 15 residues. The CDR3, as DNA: TGTGCCAGCAGCGCTATAACGAGCCCCTGGGAGACCCAGTACTTC. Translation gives CASSAITSPWETQYF.

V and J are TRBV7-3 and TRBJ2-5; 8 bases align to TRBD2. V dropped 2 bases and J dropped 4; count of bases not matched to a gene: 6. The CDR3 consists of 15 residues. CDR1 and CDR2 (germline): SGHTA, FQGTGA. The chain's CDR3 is CASSLGGLARETQYF. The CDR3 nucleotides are TGTGCCAGCAGCTTAGGAGGACTAGCTCGAGAGACCCAGTACTTC.

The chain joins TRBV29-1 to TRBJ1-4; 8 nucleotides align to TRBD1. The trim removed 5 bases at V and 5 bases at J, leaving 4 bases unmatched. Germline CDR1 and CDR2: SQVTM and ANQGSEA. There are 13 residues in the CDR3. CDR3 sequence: CSVRTGKNEKLFF. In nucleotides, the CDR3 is TGCAGCGTTCGGACAGGGAAAAATGAAAAACTGTTTTTT.

Here the CDR3 reads CASRPGQGTYEQYF. The CDR3 DNA follows: TGTGCCAGCAGGCCGGGACAGGGTACCTACGAGCAGTACTTC. The J gene is TRBJ2-7, the V gene TRBV6-5, with 9 bases lining up with TRBD1. After removal of 6 bases from V and 2 bases from J, the junction contained 5 bases not matched to a gene. Looked up from germline, CDR1 is MNHEY and CDR2 is SVGAGI. The CDR3 sequence is 14 residues long.

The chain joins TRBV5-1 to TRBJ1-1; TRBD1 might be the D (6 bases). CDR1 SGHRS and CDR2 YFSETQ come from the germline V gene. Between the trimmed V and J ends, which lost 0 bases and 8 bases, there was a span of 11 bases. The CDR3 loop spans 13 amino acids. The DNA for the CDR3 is TGCGCCAGCAGCTTGGTTCAGGGGCCCGAAGCTTTCTTT. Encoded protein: CASSLVQGPEAFF.

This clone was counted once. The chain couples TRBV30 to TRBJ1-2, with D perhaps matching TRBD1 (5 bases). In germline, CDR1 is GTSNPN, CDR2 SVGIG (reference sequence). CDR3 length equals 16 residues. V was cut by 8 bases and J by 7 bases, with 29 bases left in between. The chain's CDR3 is CAGHIPPYPPGGGYTF. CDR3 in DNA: TGTGCCGGACATATCCCTCCGTACCCACCTGGCGGTGGCTACACCTTC.

The CDR3 region is CASSVRTVGTYEQYF. The DNA for the CDR3 is TGTGCCAGCAGTGTAAGGACAGTGGGAACATACGAGCAGTACTTC. The rearrangement joins TRBV25-1 to TRBJ2-7, with a possible D match to TRBD1 (6 bases). V was shortened by 4 bases and J by 4 bases, with 17 bases between the two germline ends. The CDR3 is 15 amino acids. CDR1 is MGHDK and CDR2 is SYGVNS in the germline V gene.

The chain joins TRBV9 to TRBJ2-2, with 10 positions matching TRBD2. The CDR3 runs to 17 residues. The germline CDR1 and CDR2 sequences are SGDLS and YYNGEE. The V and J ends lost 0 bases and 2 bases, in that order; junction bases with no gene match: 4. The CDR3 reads CASSVAAGGLNTGELFF. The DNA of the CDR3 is TGTGCCAGCAGCGTAGCAGCGGGAGGGCTCAACACCGGGGAGCTGTTTTTT.

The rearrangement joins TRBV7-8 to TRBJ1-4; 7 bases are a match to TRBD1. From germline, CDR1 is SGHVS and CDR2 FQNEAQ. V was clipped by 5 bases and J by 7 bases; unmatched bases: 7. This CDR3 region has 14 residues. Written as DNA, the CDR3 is TGTGCCAGCAGCCCGCGACAGGGTGGTGAAAAACTGTTTTTT. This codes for CASSPRQGGEKLFF.

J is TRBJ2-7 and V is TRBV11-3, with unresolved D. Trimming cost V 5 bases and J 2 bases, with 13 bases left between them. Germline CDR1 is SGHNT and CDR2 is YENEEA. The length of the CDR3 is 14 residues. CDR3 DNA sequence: TGTGCCAGCAGCCCCGAAATGGCCGCCTACGAGCAGTACTTC. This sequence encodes CASSPEMAAYEQYF.

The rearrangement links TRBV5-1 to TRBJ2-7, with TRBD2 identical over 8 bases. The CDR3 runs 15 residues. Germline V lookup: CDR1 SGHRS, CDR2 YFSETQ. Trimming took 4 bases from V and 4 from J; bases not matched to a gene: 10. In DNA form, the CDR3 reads TGCGCCAGCAGCCCCGGGGATAGCGGGACGTACGAGCAGTACTTC. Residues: CASSPGDSGTYEQYF. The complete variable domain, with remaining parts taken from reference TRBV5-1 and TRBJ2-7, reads KAGVTQTPRYLIKTRGQQVTLSCSPISGHRSVSWYQQTPGQGLQFLFEYFSETQRNKGNFPGRFSGRQFSNSRSEMNVSTLELGDSALYLCASSPGDSGTYEQYFGPGTRLTVT.

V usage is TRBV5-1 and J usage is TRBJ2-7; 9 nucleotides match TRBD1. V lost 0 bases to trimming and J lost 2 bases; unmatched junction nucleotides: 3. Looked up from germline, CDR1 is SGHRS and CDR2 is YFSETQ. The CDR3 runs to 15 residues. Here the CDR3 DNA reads TGCGCCAGCAGCTTGGGGGGGACAGGGACCTACGAGCAGTACTTC. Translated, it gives CASSLGGTGTYEQYF.

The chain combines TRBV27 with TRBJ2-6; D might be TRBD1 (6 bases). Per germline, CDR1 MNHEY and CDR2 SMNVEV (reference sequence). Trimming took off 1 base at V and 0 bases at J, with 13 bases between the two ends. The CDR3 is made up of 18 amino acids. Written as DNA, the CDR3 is TGTGCCAGCAGTTTATTAGGGACAAGAGTCTCTGGGGCCAACGTCCTGACTTTC. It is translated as CASSLLGTRVSGANVLTF.

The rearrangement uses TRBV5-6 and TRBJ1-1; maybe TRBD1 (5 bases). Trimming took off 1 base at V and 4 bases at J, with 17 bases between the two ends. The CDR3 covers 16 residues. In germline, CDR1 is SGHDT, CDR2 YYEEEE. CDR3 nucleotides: TGTGCCAGCAGCTTGATTCGGATGGGGGGGTTCACTGAAGCTTTCTTT. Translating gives CASSLIRMGGFTEAFF.

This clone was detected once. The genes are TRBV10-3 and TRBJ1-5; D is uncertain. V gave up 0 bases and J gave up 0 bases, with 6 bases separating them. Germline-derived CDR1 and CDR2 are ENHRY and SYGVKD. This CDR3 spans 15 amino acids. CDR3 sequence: CAISESAYSNQPQHF. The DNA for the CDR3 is TGTGCCATCAGTGAGTCCGCCTATAGCAATCAGCCCCAGCATTTT.

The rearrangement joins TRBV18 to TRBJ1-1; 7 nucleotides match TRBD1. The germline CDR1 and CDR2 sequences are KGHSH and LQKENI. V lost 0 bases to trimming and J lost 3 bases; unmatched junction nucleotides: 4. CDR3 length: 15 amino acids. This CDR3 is CASSPPGQRDTEAFF. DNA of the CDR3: TGTGCCAGCTCACCACCGGGACAGCGAGACACTGAAGCTTTCTTT.

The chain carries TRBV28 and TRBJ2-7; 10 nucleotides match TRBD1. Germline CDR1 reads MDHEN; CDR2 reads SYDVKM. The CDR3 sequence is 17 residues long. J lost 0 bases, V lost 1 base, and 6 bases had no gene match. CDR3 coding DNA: TGTGCCAGCAGTTTATTACAGGGACAGGGGTACTCCTACGAGCAGTACTTC. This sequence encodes CASSLLQGQGYSYEQYF.

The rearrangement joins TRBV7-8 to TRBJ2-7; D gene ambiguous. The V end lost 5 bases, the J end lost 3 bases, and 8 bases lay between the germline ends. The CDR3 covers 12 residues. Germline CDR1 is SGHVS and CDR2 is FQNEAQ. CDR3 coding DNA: TGTGCCAGCAGCCACTACAACTACGAGCAGTACTTC. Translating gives CASSHYNYEQYF.

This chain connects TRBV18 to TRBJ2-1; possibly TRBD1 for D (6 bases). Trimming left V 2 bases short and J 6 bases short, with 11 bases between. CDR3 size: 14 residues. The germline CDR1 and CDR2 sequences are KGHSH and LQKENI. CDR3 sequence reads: CASSPNRARNEQFF. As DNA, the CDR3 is TGTGCCAGCTCACCAAACAGGGCGCGCAATGAGCAGTTCTTC.

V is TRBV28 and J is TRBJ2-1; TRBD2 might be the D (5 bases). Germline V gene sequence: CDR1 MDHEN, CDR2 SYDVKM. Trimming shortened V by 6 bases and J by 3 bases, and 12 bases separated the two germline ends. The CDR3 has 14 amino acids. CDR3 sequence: CASSLSGRYNEQFF. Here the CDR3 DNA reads TGTGCCAGCAGCCTGAGCGGCCGCTACAATGAGCAGTTCTTC.

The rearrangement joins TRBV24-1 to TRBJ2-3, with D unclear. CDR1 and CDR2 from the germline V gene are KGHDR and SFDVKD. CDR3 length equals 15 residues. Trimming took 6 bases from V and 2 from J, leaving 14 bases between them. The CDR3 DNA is TGTGCCACCAGTAATTCCCCCGACTTCACAGATACGCAGTATTTT. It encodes CATSNSPDFTDTQYF.

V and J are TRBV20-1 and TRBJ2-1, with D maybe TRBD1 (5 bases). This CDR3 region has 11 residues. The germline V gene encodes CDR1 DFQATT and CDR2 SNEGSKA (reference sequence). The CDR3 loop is CTLADNNEQFF. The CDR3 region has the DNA TGCACGCTTGCGGACAACAATGAGCAGTTCTTC.

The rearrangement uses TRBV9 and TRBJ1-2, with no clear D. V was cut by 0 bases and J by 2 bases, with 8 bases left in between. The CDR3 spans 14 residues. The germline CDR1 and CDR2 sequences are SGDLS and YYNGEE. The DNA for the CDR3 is TGTGCCAGCAGCGTAGTACACAGAAACTATGGCTACACCTTC. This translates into CASSVVHRNYGYTF. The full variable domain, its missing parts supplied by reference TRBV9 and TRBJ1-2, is DSGVTQTPKHLITATGQRVTLRCSPRSGDLSVYWYQQSLDQGLQFLIQYYNGEERAKGNILERFSAQQFPDLHSELNLSSLELGDSALYFCASSVVHRNYGYTFGSGTRLTVV.

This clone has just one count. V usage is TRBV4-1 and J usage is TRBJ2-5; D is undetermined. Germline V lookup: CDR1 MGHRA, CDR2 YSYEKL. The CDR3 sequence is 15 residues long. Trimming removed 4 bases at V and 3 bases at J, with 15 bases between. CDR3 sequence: CASSLTQQTEETQYF. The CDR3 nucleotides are TGCGCCAGCAGCCTCACCCAACAGACGGAAGAGACCCAGTACTTC.

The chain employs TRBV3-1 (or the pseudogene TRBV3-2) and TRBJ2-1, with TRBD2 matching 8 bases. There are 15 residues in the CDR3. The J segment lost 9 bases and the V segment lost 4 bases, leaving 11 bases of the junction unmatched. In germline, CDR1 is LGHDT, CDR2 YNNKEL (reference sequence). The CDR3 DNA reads TGTGCCAGCAGCCCCCAAGCGGGAGTGGGTGGTGAGCAGTTCTTC. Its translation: CASSPQAGVGGEQFF.

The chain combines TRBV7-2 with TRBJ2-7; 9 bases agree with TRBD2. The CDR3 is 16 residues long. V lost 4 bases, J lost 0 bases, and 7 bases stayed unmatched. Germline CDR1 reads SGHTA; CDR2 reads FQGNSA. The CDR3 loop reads CASSSRLAALSYEQYF. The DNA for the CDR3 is TGTGCCAGCAGCTCCCGACTAGCGGCCCTCTCCTACGAGCAGTACTTC.

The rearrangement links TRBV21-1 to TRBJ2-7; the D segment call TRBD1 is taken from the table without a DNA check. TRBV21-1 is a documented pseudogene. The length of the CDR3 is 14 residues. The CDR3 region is CAPPDRPFGYEQYF. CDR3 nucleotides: TGTGCCCCCCCTGACAGGCCCTTTGGCTACGAGCAGTACTTC.

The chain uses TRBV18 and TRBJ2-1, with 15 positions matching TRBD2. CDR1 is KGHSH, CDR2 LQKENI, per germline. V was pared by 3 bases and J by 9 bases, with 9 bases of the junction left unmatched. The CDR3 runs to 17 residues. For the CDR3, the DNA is TGTGCCAGCTCACCCCGGACTAGCGGGAGGGCCTGGGGTGAGCAGTTCTTC. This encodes CASSPRTSGRAWGEQFF.